Listed below are T cell receptor beta chains from one sample, sequenced in a study of T cell clonotyping in hematopoietic cell transplantation. The assay was immunoSEQ multiplex PCR, and TCRdb's table has in-frame clones only and misses some. The table records some 13,000 clones, roughly 64% of them present only once. Material for sequencing was PBMCs. These receptor sequences come from a human donor who either received an allogeneic hematopoietic cell transplant for a myeloid malignancy or was a related donor (not recorded which). Some clones in this sample may be carry-over from other donors' samples. Both conserved end residues are part of each CDR3. Each record gives: D gene, J gene, CDR3 length, V gene, clone size, CDR3 protein, CDR3 DNA. The D gene is left open where the match is weak. Clone size is not always given. Where it is, it says once, few, many or a class for expanded clones.

TRBD1	TRBJ1-1	13	TRBV30	-	CAWHRGRDTEAFF	TGTGCCTGGCACAGGGGGCGCGACACTGAAGCTTTCTTT
-	TRBJ2-2	14	TRBV30	-	CAWSATTVSGELFF	TGTGCCTGGAGTGCTACGACAGTCTCCGGGGAGCTGTTTTTT
-	TRBJ2-1	14	TRBV27	-	CASSAGTTNNEQFF	TGTGCCAGCAGTGCCGGGACAACAAACAATGAGCAGTTCTTC
-	TRBJ2-4	16	TRBV14	few	CASSQGSQRYKNIQYF	TGTGCCAGCAGCCAAGGATCACAGCGATACAAAAACATTCAGTACTTC
-	TRBJ1-2	12	TRBV5-6	few	CASSLPGRGYTF	TGTGCCAGCAGCTTGCCCGGGCGTGGCTACACCTTC
TRBD1	TRBJ2-7	14	TRBV7-6	-	CASTSGTGRYEQYF	TGTGCCAGCACCTCCGGGACAGGGCGCTACGAGCAGTACTTC
-	TRBJ1-2	14	TRBV6-5	few	CASSLSGAVDGYTF	TGTGCCAGCAGTTTATCCGGGGCGGTGGATGGCTACACCTTC
TRBD1	TRBJ1-2	15	TRBV7-2	-	CASSLVGTGGWGYTF	TGTGCCAGCAGCTTAGTCGGGACAGGGGGATGGGGCTACACCTTC
TRBD1	TRBJ2-7	15	TRBV10-2	-	CASRPGQGIGYEQYF	TGCGCCAGCAGACCGGGACAGGGGATTGGCTACGAGCAGTACTTC
TRBD2	TRBJ2-7	12	TRBV25-1	-	CASKGAGGEQYF	TGTGCCAGCAAAGGGGCGGGGGGCGAGCAGTACTTC
-	TRBJ2-5	14	TRBV6-1	few	CASSDARVGETQYF	TGTGCCAGCAGTGATGCCCGAGTGGGGGAGACCCAGTACTTC
-	TRBJ1-1	15	TRBV6-1	-	CASSEAWGRDTEAFF	TGTGCCAGCAGTGAAGCGTGGGGGCGGGACACTGAAGCTTTCTTT
-	TRBJ2-5	15	TRBV2	-	CASSVATGKWETQYF	TGTGCCAGCAGTGTGGCGACCGGGAAGTGGGAGACCCAGTACTTC
TRBD1	TRBJ1-5	16	TRBV19	-	CASSIVTGNSNQPQHF	TGTGCCAGTAGTATAGTGACAGGGAATAGCAATCAGCCCCAGCATTTT
-	TRBJ1-5	14	TRBV19	-	CASNPPGPNQPQHF	TGTGCCAGTAACCCGCCGGGGCCCAATCAGCCCCAGCATTTT
TRBD1	TRBJ2-7	14	TRBV7-6	-	CASSLGQGAYEQYF	TGTGCCAGCAGCTTGGGACAGGGGGCCTACGAGCAGTACTTC
-	TRBJ1-2	14	TRBV19	few	CASKTSRARGGYTF	TGTGCCAGTAAAACCTCACGGGCCCGGGGAGGCTACACCTTC
-	TRBJ2-5	15	TRBV7-2	few	CASSLEGDYQETQYF	TGTGCCAGCAGCTTAGAAGGGGACTACCAAGAGACCCAGTACTTC
-	TRBJ1-1	16	TRBV7-6	few	CASSPPLTGINTEAFF	TGTGCCAGCAGCCCCCCTCTCACAGGGATAAACACTGAAGCTTTCTTT
-	TRBJ1-1	12	TRBV25-1	few	CASSRALGEAFF	TGTGCCAGCTCTCGGGCCCTCGGGGAAGCTTTCTTT
TRBD1	TRBJ1-2	13	TRBV30	few	CAWSGQGNYGYTF	TGTGCCTGGAGTGGACAGGGGAACTATGGCTACACCTTC
-	TRBJ2-7	13	TRBV9	few	CASSVGDSYEQYF	TGTGCCAGCAGCGTCGGAGACAGCTACGAGCAGTACTTC
TRBD1	TRBJ1-1	15	TRBV28	-	CASSFTGGLDTEAFF	TGTGCCAGCAGTTTCACAGGGGGTCTTGACACTGAAGCTTTCTTT
-	TRBJ1-3	15	TRBV7-6	-	CASSLGRSSGNTIYF	TGTGCCAGCAGCTTAGGCAGGAGCTCTGGAAACACCATATATTTT
TRBD1	TRBJ2-3	14	TRBV29-1	medium-sized	CSIEGQGYTDTQYF	TGCAGCATCGAGGGACAGGGATACACAGATACGCAGTATTTT
-	TRBJ1-1	12	TRBV5-6	few	CASSLGDTEAFF	TGTGCCAGCAGCTTGGGGGACACCGAAGCTTTCTTT
TRBD2	TRBJ2-7	13	TRBV29-1	-	CSDQRGPRKEQYF	TGCAGCGACCAGCGGGGGCCGAGGAAAGAGCAGTACTTC
-	TRBJ1-2	12	TRBV30	-	CAWMSGNYGYTF	TGTGCCTGGATGTCTGGAAACTATGGCTACACCTTC
-	TRBJ2-3	15	TRBV7-9	-	CASSQPGEHTDTQYF	TGTGCCAGCAGCCAACCGGGGGAACACACAGATACGCAGTATTTT
-	TRBJ1-1	16	TRBV4-3	-	CASSQSSAGMNTEAFF	TGCGCCAGCAGCCAAAGTTCGGCGGGTATGAACACTGAAGCTTTCTTT
-	TRBJ2-3	14	TRBV30	-	CAWSVTASTDTQYF	TGTGCCTGGAGTGTAACGGCTAGCACAGATACGCAGTATTTT
-	TRBJ1-5	17	TRBV28	medium-sized	CASSPRTVGYSNQPQHF	TGTGCCAGCAGTCCTAGGACAGTAGGATATAGCAATCAGCCCCAGCATTTT
TRBD1	TRBJ1-1	17	TRBV28	-	CASSLWGGQGGHTEAFF	TGTGCCAGCAGTTTATGGGGGGGACAGGGAGGCCACACTGAAGCTTTCTTT
TRBD1	TRBJ2-2	16	TRBV5-4	few	CASSLRTGSNTGELFF	TGTGCCAGCAGCTTGAGGACAGGGTCGAACACCGGGGAGCTGTTTTTT
-	TRBJ1-2	16	TRBV29-1	-	CSVEVIRYKNLKGYTF	TGCAGCGTTGAGGTTATCCGATACAAGAACCTCAAGGGCTACACCTTC
-	TRBJ1-1	14	TRBV25-1	-	CASSELSEGTEAFF	TGTGCCAGCAGTGAGCTCTCGGAGGGCACTGAAGCTTTCTTT
-	TRBJ2-3	15	TRBV27	-	CASSPGTYPADTQYF	TGTGCCAGCAGCCCGGGGACATACCCCGCAGATACGCAGTATTTT
TRBD2	TRBJ2-3	16	TRBV28	-	CASSSLRSSGGDTQYF	TGTGCCAGCAGTTCCCTTCGGTCGAGCGGGGGGGATACGCAGTATTTT
-	TRBJ1-1	12	TRBV9	-	CASSVGENEAFF	TGTGCCAGCAGCGTAGGCGAGAATGAAGCTTTCTTT
-	TRBJ2-5	16	TRBV5-1	-	CASSFVGGPAEETQYF	TGCGCCAGCAGCTTCGTTGGGGGCCCGGCCGAGGAGACCCAGTACTTC
-	TRBJ1-5	12	TRBV2	-	CASGLHNQPQHF	TGTGCCAGCGGGCTGCATAATCAGCCCCAGCATTTT